The TCR beta chain under discussion was sequenced for a study of cytomegalovirus exposure and HLA in healthy donors. The study, taken as a whole, reports: Researchers left out some V segments, among them TRBV6-2 and TRBV6-3, as indistinguishable. Reports state that TCR beta sequences accurately predicted most subjects' HLA-A and HLA-B alleles. With later analysis, a missense DCLRE1C variant became linked to TCR beta V- and J-gene trimming.

A multiplex PCR was run with 60 Vbeta primers and 13 Jbeta primers. Assay: immunoSEQ multiplex PCR; the TCRdb copy retains only in-frame clones and omits some. The sample contains 99,000 or so clones, about 69% of which appear only once. A word on this clone: No antigen is known for it.

V gave up 3 bases and J gave up 0 bases, with 6 bases separating them. The CDR3 totals 13 residues. Germline CDR1 reads SGHDN; CDR2 reads FVKESK. The chain has TRBV14 and TRBJ2-7; the D is unclear. Sequences were obtained from PBMCs. The clonotype was recovered from a middle-aged man in good health and CMV-seronegative. The DNA of the CDR3 is TGTGCCAGCAGCCATGCGCCCTCCTACGAGCAGTACTTC. This translates into CASSHAPSYEQYF.